The 27 T cell receptor beta chains reported below all come from one sample, sequenced in a study of cytomegalovirus exposure and HLA in healthy donors. The PCR ran on 60 Vbeta and 13 Jbeta primers. Clones were read by immunoSEQ multiplex PCR, and TCRdb kept only the in-frame ones, dropping some. Here the sample spans 150,000 to 160,000 clones, roughly 84% being singletons. Sequencing used PBMCs. The receptor set was obtained from a woman younger than 35 in good health and CMV-seronegative.

The chain employs TRBV5-1 and TRBJ1-6; 9 bases are a match to TRBD1. This CDR3 spans 17 amino acids. Trimming removed 0 bases from V and 7 bases from J; junction bases left unmatched: 8. The V gene's germline CDR1 is SGHRS and CDR2 YFSETQ. The CDR3 DNA reads TGCGCCAGCAGCTTGGTATTACAGGGGGCTCGGAATTCACCCCTCCACTTT. Translating it yields CASSLVLQGARNSPLHF.

This chain connects TRBV4-3 to TRBJ1-2, with TRBD1 matching over 8 bases. Trimming at V came to 0 bases and at J to 4 bases, leaving 4 bases not matched to a gene. Looked up from germline, CDR1 is LGHNA and CDR2 is YSLEER. There are 15 residues in the CDR3. The CDR3 DNA is TGCGCCAGCAGCCAAGATATCAGGGGGCTCTATGGCTACACCTTC. It is translated as CASSQDIRGLYGYTF.

This chain's CDR3 is CASSREYEQYF. In DNA form, the CDR3 reads TGTGCCAGCAGCCGCGAGTACGAGCAGTACTTC. This rearrangement joins TRBV11-2 to TRBJ2-7; D gene unclear. This CDR3 has 11 amino acids. CDR1 SGHAT and CDR2 FQNNGV come from the germline V gene. Between the trimmed V and J ends, which lost 5 bases and 4 bases, there was a span of 6 bases.

The rearrangement links TRBV30 to TRBJ2-7; tentatively, D is TRBD1 (5 bases). The CDR3 sequence is 15 residues long. Trimming removed 1 base at V and 11 bases at J, with 24 bases between. Germline V gives CDR1 GTSNPN, CDR2 SVGIG (reference sequence). Written as DNA, the CDR3 is TGTGCCTGGAGTGCGAGGCTAGGGGCCCATTCCTTAAAGTACTTC. Its translation is CAWSARLGAHSLKYF.

The genes are TRBV9 and TRBJ2-3; possibly TRBD2 for D (7 bases). Germline assignment: CDR1 SGDLS and CDR2 YYNGEE. V dropped 3 bases and J dropped 2 bases, with 16 bases sitting between them. The CDR3 sequence is 16 residues long. The CDR3 DNA follows: TGTGCCAGCAGCGCCGGACTAGGGGGTCCCACAGATACGCAGTATTTT. Translated: CASSAGLGGPTDTQYF.

The chain is built from TRBV27 and TRBJ2-3; 7 bases are a match to TRBD1. The CDR3 length is 14 residues. CDR1 and CDR2 from the germline V gene are MNHEY and SMNVEV (reference sequence). The V gene end was trimmed by 6 bases and the J gene end by 2 bases; junction bases not matched to a gene: 5. The CDR3 loop is CASRGTALTDTQYF. The CDR3 DNA sequence: TGTGCCAGCAGGGGGACAGCCCTCACAGATACGCAGTATTTT.

This chain connects TRBV28 to TRBJ1-2; no clear D gene. Germline values: CDR1 MDHEN, CDR2 SYDVKM. Trimming cost V 3 bases and J 2 bases, with 16 bases left between them. This CDR3 has 16 amino acids. The DNA for the CDR3 is TGTGCCAGCAGTTTTATCGCCAACTCCCTAAACTATGGCTACACCTTC. This encodes CASSFIANSLNYGYTF.

This CDR3 reads CASSIGTDYGYTF. CDR3 bases: TGTGCCAGTAGTATAGGAACAGATTATGGCTACACCTTC. V is TRBV19 and J is TRBJ1-2, with D unresolved. This CDR3 has 13 amino acids. Germline lookup yields CDR1 LNHDA and CDR2 SQIVND (reference sequence). V was clipped by 1 base and J by 5 bases, with 8 bases between them.

This clone showed up just once. J is TRBJ2-1 and V is TRBV7-2; 8 nucleotides line up with TRBD2. CDR1 and CDR2 from the germline V gene are SGHTA and FQGNSA. The CDR3 consists of 15 residues. The J segment lost 1 base and the V segment lost 7 bases, leaving 6 bases of the junction unmatched. The CDR3 loop is CASTRLATSYNEQFF. DNA for the CDR3: TGTGCCAGCACCCGACTAGCGACTTCCTACAATGAGCAGTTCTTC. Combining the CDR3 with reference TRBV7-2 and TRBJ2-1 gives the whole variable domain GAGVSQSPSNKVTEKGKDVELRCDPISGHTALYWYRQSLGQGLEFLIYFQGNSAPDKSGLPSDRFSAERTGGSVSTLTIQRTQQEDSAVYLCASTRLATSYNEQFFGPGTRLTVL.

V and J are TRBV6-5 and TRBJ1-2; D is undetermined. Germline V gives CDR1 MNHEY, CDR2 SVGAGI. The CDR3 is made up of 15 amino acids. Between the trimmed V and J ends, which lost 7 bases and 1 base, there was a span of 16 bases. CDR3 coding DNA: TGTGCCAGCACACAGTCCGGGAACCGTAACTATGGCTACACCTTC. This encodes CASTQSGNRNYGYTF.

The chain is built from TRBV19 and TRBJ1-1; 7 nucleotides agree with TRBD1. The CDR3 covers 14 residues. CDR1 LNHDA and CDR2 SQIVND come from the germline V gene (reference sequence). Germline trimming cut 5 bases from V and 0 bases from J; bases unmatched to any gene: 3. In DNA form, the CDR3 reads TGTGCCAGTAGTCCGACAGGGATGAACACTGAAGCTTTCTTT. This sequence encodes CASSPTGMNTEAFF.

The genes are TRBV13 and TRBJ2-1, with 10 bases fitting TRBD1. Per germline, CDR1 PRHDT and CDR2 FYEKMQ (reference sequence). The CDR3 covers 15 residues. The V segment lost 4 bases and the J segment 6 bases; nucleotides outside the gene matches: 6. The CDR3 protein is CASSSIRDRGNEQFF. The DNA for the CDR3 is TGTGCCAGCAGCTCCATCCGGGACAGGGGCAATGAGCAGTTCTTC.

This chain joins TRBV21-1 and TRBJ2-1; the table's TRBD2 call for D was not verified on the DNA. TRBV21-1 counts as a pseudogene. The CDR3 totals 17 residues. CDR3 in amino acids: CASSKEASRFSYNEQFF. DNA of the CDR3: TGTGCCAGCAGCAAGGAGGCTAGCCGATTTTCCTACAATGAGCAGTTCTTC.

This chain connects TRBV5-1 to TRBJ1-2, with D unresolved. V dropped 4 bases and J dropped 4 bases, with 23 bases sitting between them. Germline V CDR1 and CDR2: SGHRS, YFSETQ. This CDR3 comprises 17 residues. In DNA form, the CDR3 reads TGCGCCAGCAGCCCTCGCATTGGCGGGCAGGAGATCTATGGCTACACCTTC. Protein sequence: CASSPRIGGQEIYGYTF.

This clone was counted only a few times. J is TRBJ2-2 and V is TRBV9; no firm D call. Germline V gene lookup returns CDR1 SGDLS and CDR2 YYNGEE. CDR3 length: 13 amino acids. Trimming took off 3 bases at V and 5 bases at J, with 8 bases between the two ends. CDR3 sequence: CASSEYRTGELFF. The CDR3 DNA reads as TGTGCCAGCAGCGAGTACAGAACCGGGGAGCTGTTTTTT.

The DNA of the CDR3 is TGTGCCAGCAGCTTGGAAATGGGCGGGGCGTACCAAGAGACCCAGTACTTC. Translated: CASSLEMGGAYQETQYF. The chain carries TRBV5-6 and TRBJ2-5, with D maybe TRBD2 (6 bases). CDR1 SGHDT and CDR2 YYEEEE come from the germline V gene. The V gene lost 0 bases and the J gene lost 0 bases, with 15 bases spanning the gap. This CDR3 has 17 amino acids.

The gene calls are TRBV28 and TRBJ1-2; 7 positions match TRBD1. From germline, CDR1 is MDHEN and CDR2 SYDVKM. Trimming took 2 bases from V and 5 from J; bases not matched to a gene: 14. The CDR3 has 17 residues. The DNA for the CDR3 is TGTGCCAGCAGTTTAGGGGGGTCCGGCCAGGGGGGATATGGCTACACCTTC. Residues: CASSLGGSGQGGYGYTF.

The gene calls are TRBV11-2 and TRBJ2-1, with D perhaps matching TRBD2 (7 bases). Germline-derived CDR1 and CDR2 are SGHAT and FQNNGV. V lost 5 bases and J 0 bases, leaving 8 bases between the germline ends. The length of the CDR3 is 14 residues. In DNA form, the CDR3 reads TGTGCCAGCAGCCGGGGGGCCTCCTACAATGAGCAGTTCTTC. Protein: CASSRGASYNEQFF. Variable domain in full (rest from reference TRBV11-2 and TRBJ2-1): EAGVAQSPRYKIIEKRQSVAFWCNPISGHATLYWYQQILGQGPKLLIQFQNNGVVDDSQLPKDRFSAERLKGVDSTLKIQPAKLEDSAVYLCASSRGASYNEQFFGPGTRLTVL.

The chain links TRBV6-5 to TRBJ1-2; D gene uncertain. This CDR3 is 13 amino acids long. V lost 5 bases and J lost 6, with 13 bases in between. Germline V gene lookup returns CDR1 MNHEY and CDR2 SVGAGI. The CDR3 region is CASSLRRHDGYTF. CDR3 coding DNA: TGTGCCAGCAGTCTACGTCGACACGATGGCTACACCTTC.

The chain carries TRBV4-2 and TRBJ2-3; a possible D gene is TRBD2 (5 bases). The length of the CDR3 is 13 residues. Germline assignment: CDR1 LGHNA and CDR2 YNFKEQ. The V end was cut by 6 bases, the J end by 5 bases, with 12 bases between. This CDR3 reads CASSLQRLDTQYF. CDR3 sequence (DNA): TGTGCCAGCAGTTTGCAGCGGTTAGATACGCAGTATTTT.

The chain has TRBV4-2 and TRBJ2-5, with D possibly TRBD2 on 6 matching bases. CDR1 is LGHNA, CDR2 YNFKEQ, per germline. CDR3 length: 13 amino acids. V lost 5 bases and J lost 4, with 11 bases in between. The DNA for the CDR3 is TGTGCCAGCAGCTCGGCGGGGCGAGAGACCCAGTACTTC. Its protein product is CASSSAGRETQYF.

The count of this clone is one. The chain couples TRBV19 to TRBJ2-5; D is uncertain. V gave up 1 base and J gave up 0 bases, with 6 bases separating them. CDR3 length: 14 amino acids. CDR1 LNHDA and CDR2 SQIVND come from the germline V gene (reference sequence). The CDR3 region is CASSIAAYQETQYF. The CDR3 coding sequence is TGTGCCAGTAGTATAGCCGCGTACCAAGAGACCCAGTACTTC.

This rearrangement joins TRBV15 to TRBJ2-5, with 8 bases lining up with TRBD1. The CDR3 has 14 residues. CDR1 and CDR2 (germline): LNHNV, YYDKDF (reference sequence). V was pared by 5 bases and J by 5 bases, with 7 bases of the junction left unmatched. The CDR3 DNA reads TGTGCCACCAGCCCAGGGGGCGCGGGTGAGACCCAGTACTTC. It codes for CATSPGGAGETQYF.

V and J are TRBV4-1 and TRBJ2-3; TRBD2 agrees at 7 bases. The V and J ends lost 7 bases and 4 bases, in that order; junction bases with no gene match: 11. The germline CDR1 and CDR2 sequences are MGHRA and YSYEKL. The CDR3 sequence is 15 residues long. Written as DNA, the CDR3 is TGCGCCAGCAAAGTCCGGGCGGGAGACTCAGATACGCAGTATTTT. Translated: CASKVRAGDSDTQYF.

This chain joins TRBV7-2 and TRBJ2-7; TRBD1 aligns across 11 bases. Trimming took 5 bases from V and 7 from J; bases not matched to a gene: 7. This CDR3 spans 14 amino acids. Per germline, CDR1 SGHTA and CDR2 FQGNSA. The CDR3 DNA follows: TGTGCCAGCAGCCGGACAGGGGGCTCTGGAGAGCAGTACTTC. Translation: CASSRTGGSGEQYF.

The V call is TRBV11-2, the J call TRBJ2-5; 9 bases are shared with TRBD2. The germline V gene encodes CDR1 SGHAT and CDR2 FQNNGV. The V segment lost 5 bases and the J segment 5 bases; nucleotides outside the gene matches: 18. This CDR3 has 18 residues. The chain's CDR3 is CASSPDPSGAGFWETQYF. In DNA form, the CDR3 reads TGTGCCAGCAGCCCGGACCCTAGCGGGGCGGGATTTTGGGAGACCCAGTACTTC.

The rearrangement links TRBV5-6 to TRBJ2-3, with 7 bases that match TRBD2. V gave up 4 bases and J gave up 4 bases; unmatched junction bases: 9. CDR3 length equals 15 residues. Looked up from germline, CDR1 is SGHDT and CDR2 is YYEEEE. The CDR3 protein is CASSVAGTTSDTQYF. CDR3 coding DNA: TGTGCCAGCAGCGTCGCCGGGACTACCTCAGATACGCAGTATTTT.